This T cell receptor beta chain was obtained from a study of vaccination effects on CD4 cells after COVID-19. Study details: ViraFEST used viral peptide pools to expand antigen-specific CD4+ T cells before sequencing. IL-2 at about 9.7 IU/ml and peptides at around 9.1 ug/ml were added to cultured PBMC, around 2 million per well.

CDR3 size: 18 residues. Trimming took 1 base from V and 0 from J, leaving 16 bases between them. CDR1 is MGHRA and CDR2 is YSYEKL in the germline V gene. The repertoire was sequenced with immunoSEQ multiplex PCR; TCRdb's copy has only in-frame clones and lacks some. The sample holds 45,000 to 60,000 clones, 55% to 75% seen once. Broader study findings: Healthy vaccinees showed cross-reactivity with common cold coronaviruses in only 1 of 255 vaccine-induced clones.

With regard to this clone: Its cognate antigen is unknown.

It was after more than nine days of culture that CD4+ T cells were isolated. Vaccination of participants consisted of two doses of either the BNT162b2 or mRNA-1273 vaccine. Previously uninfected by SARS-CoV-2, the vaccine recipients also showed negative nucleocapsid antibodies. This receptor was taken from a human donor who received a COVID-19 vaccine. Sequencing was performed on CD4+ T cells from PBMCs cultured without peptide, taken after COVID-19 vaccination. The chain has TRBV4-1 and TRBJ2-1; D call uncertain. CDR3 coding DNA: TGCGCCAGCAGCCAAGGGGTCCCCCGGAAGAGCTCCTACAATGAGCAGTTCTTC. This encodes CASSQGVPRKSSYNEQFF.